The TCR beta chain under discussion was sequenced for a study of shared clonotypes between healthy human individuals. Only Caucasian adults living in Nashville, Tennessee served as donors. Profiling relied on immunoSEQ multiplex PCR, and the TCRdb table lists in-frame clones only, not all of them. The sample contains over 1.4 million clones, around 97% of which appear only once. The CDR3 covers 13 residues. CDR1 is MDHEN and CDR2 is SYDVKM in the germline V gene. Trimming left V 4 bases short and J 1 base short, with 8 bases between. In regard to this clone: The same CDR3 can be traced to other DNA sequences in this sample.

The receptor was isolated from a man between 25 and 39 years old in good health. Sequencing was done on a sample of naive CD4+ T cells sorted from blood. As for subset: CD45RA+ positively selected. J is TRBJ2-7 and V is TRBV28; D is uncertain. For the CDR3, the DNA is TGTGCCAGCAGTTCCGGGCCTTCCTACGAGCAGTACTTC. Protein product: CASSSGPSYEQYF. Filled out from reference TRBV28 and TRBJ2-7, the complete variable domain reads DVKVTQSSRYLVKRTGEKVFLECVQDMDHENMFWYRQDPGLGLRLIYFSYDVKMKEKGDIPEGYSVSREKKERFSLILESASTNQTSMYLCASSSGPSYEQYFGPGTRLTVT.